Shown below are 20 T cell receptor beta chains from a single sample sequenced in a study of shared T cell receptors in the human thymus. TCRdb's copy holds only in-frame clones and misses some; the assay was immunoSEQ multiplex PCR. Here the sample spans about 660,000 clones, 88% being singletons. These same data were also listed under a study on human thymus T cells.

Sequencing was performed on thymocytes. These receptors were obtained from a boy in the first two years of life with a congenital heart defect.

The chain links TRBV5-1 to TRBJ2-1; perhaps TRBD2 as D (5 bases). The length of the CDR3 is 15 residues. CDR1 is SGHRS and CDR2 is YFSETQ in the germline V gene. V gave up 5 bases and J gave up 6 bases, with 18 bases separating them. CDR3 region: CASRVKRQVTNEQFF. The CDR3 DNA reads TGCGCCAGCAGGGTTAAGCGGCAGGTCACCAATGAGCAGTTCTTC.

This sequence joins TRBV4-1 and TRBJ1-1; no clear D gene. The CDR3 sequence is 14 residues long. V lost 1 base to trimming and J lost 2 bases, with 8 bases between them. CDR1 is MGHRA and CDR2 is YSYEKL in the germline V gene. The CDR3 reads CASSQVEQNTEAFF. As DNA, the CDR3 is TGCGCCAGCAGCCAAGTAGAGCAAAACACTGAAGCTTTCTTT.

The chain has TRBV2 and TRBJ2-5; 14 nucleotides line up with TRBD2. In germline, CDR1 is SNHLY, CDR2 FYNNEI. The CDR3 loop spans 15 amino acids. Germline trimming cut 6 bases from V and 5 bases from J; bases unmatched to any gene: 5. The CDR3 region is CASRGTSGGLETQYF. DNA of the CDR3: TGTGCCAGCAGAGGGACTAGCGGGGGCCTGGAGACCCAGTACTTC.

This rearrangement joins TRBV4-3 to TRBJ2-7; 9 bases line up with TRBD2. The CDR3 loop spans 16 amino acids. The junction had 4 bases not matched to a gene; V was cut back by 1 base and J by 0 bases. Looked up from germline, CDR1 is LGHNA and CDR2 is YSLEER. The DNA of the CDR3 is TGCGCCAGCAGCCAAGTTGTTAGCGGGAGCTCCTACGAGCAGTACTTC. This sequence encodes CASSQVVSGSSYEQYF.

The V and J genes are TRBV11-2 and TRBJ2-7, with D maybe TRBD1 (5 bases). Trimming shortened V by 1 base and J by 0 bases, and 19 bases separated the two germline ends. The V gene's germline CDR1 is SGHAT and CDR2 FQNNGV. This CDR3 is 18 amino acids long. Here the CDR3 DNA reads TGTGCCAGCAGCTTAGCATGGGGCGGAGAACAGCGCTCCTACGAGCAGTACTTC. It encodes CASSLAWGGEQRSYEQYF.

This clone was detected only a few times. V is TRBV7-2 and J is TRBJ1-3; tentative D call: TRBD1 (6 bases). The CDR3 is 16 amino acids. The V end lost 2 bases, the J end lost 0 bases, and 11 bases lay between the germline ends. The germline V gene has CDR1 SGHTA and CDR2 FQGNSA. The CDR3 bases are TGTGCCAGCAGCTTAAAGGGACAAACCTCTGGAAACACCATATATTTT. This translates into CASSLKGQTSGNTIYF.

The chain combines TRBV28 with TRBJ2-1, with 9 positions matching TRBD2. Germline V gene sequence: CDR1 MDHEN, CDR2 SYDVKM. The CDR3 sequence is 13 residues long. J gave up 15 bases and V 6 bases, and 12 bases lay outside the gene matches. The CDR3: CASRPSRGRARFF. The CDR3 DNA is TGTGCCAGCAGACCTTCTCGCGGGAGGGCCCGGTTCTTC.

The V call is TRBV5-6, the J call TRBJ2-3; 8 bases map to TRBD1. The CDR3 covers 16 residues. Germline CDR1 reads SGHDT; CDR2 reads YYEEEE. J lost 1 base, V lost 7 bases, and 11 bases had no gene match. The CDR3 DNA sequence: TGTGCCAGCGGGGATGGGGACAGGAAAGGCACAGATACGCAGTATTTT. Protein product: CASGDGDRKGTDTQYF.

The chain is built from TRBV2 and TRBJ2-3; D is possibly TRBD1 (6 bases). Trimming took off 3 bases at V and 4 bases at J, with 14 bases between the two ends. The CDR3 contains 15 residues. Germline V gene data show CDR1 as SNHLY and CDR2 as FYNNEI. The CDR3 protein is CASSDWTARADTQYF. The CDR3, as DNA: TGTGCCAGCAGTGATTGGACAGCTAGGGCAGATACGCAGTATTTT.

The gene calls are TRBV5-4 and TRBJ2-7; D may be TRBD1 (5 bases). In germline, CDR1 is SGHNT, CDR2 YYREEE (reference sequence). Trimming took off 2 bases at V and 2 bases at J, with 11 bases between the two ends. The CDR3 contains 14 residues. The CDR3 DNA reads TGTGCCAGCAGCTTAAAGGACAAACCCTACGAGCAGTACTTC. Protein product: CASSLKDKPYEQYF.

Notes on this clone: The identical CDR3 is also encoded by other nucleotide sequences in the sample. The chain carries TRBV4-3 and TRBJ1-3; D is unresolved. The germline V gene has CDR1 LGHNA and CDR2 YSLEER. The CDR3 covers 15 residues. The V end was cut by 0 bases, the J end by 4 bases, with 10 bases between. The CDR3 sequence is CASSQERGSGNTIYF. The DNA for the CDR3 is TGCGCCAGCAGCCAAGAGAGAGGGTCCGGAAACACCATATATTTT.

The CDR3 protein is CATSRGGQLQDGNTIYF. Written as DNA, the CDR3 is TGTGCCACCAGCAGAGGGGGACAGCTCCAAGATGGAAACACCATATATTTT. This rearrangement joins TRBV15 to TRBJ1-3; 7 bases are a match to TRBD1. Germline values: CDR1 LNHNV, CDR2 YYDKDF (reference sequence). With V trimmed by 1 base and J by 3 bases, 9 bases remained unmatched. This CDR3 comprises 17 residues.

The gene calls are TRBV19 and TRBJ2-5; D is undetermined. The end of the DNA fits TRBJ2-7 better, so the J call may be wrong. The CDR3 is made up of 15 amino acids. Germline CDR1 is LNHDA and CDR2 is SQIVND (reference sequence). In DNA, the CDR3 is TGTGCCAGTAGTGCTGGGCCCAAAGAACCCCACGAGCAGTACTTC. This translates into CASSAGPKEPHEQYF.

The rearrangement joins TRBV30 to TRBJ2-5, with 7 bases aligning to TRBD2. The V gene's germline CDR1 is GTSNPN and CDR2 SVGIG (reference sequence). The V segment lost 0 bases and the J segment 5 bases; nucleotides outside the gene matches: 9. The CDR3 is made up of 15 amino acids. CDR3 protein: CAWSVLAGVRETQYF. The CDR3 nucleotides are TGTGCCTGGAGTGTCCTTGCGGGAGTACGGGAGACCCAGTACTTC.

The V call is TRBV7-2, the J call TRBJ2-5, with D unclear. V was pared by 1 base and J by 5 bases, with 5 bases between. The CDR3 length is 12 residues. CDR1 and CDR2 from the germline V gene are SGHTA and FQGNSA. CDR3 amino acids: CASSLVLETQYF. Here the CDR3 DNA reads TGTGCCAGCAGCTTAGTCCTGGAGACCCAGTACTTC.

The chain couples TRBV19 to TRBJ2-7; TRBD1 matches 9 bases. Germline V gene data show CDR1 as LNHDA and CDR2 as SQIVND (reference sequence). V shed 4 bases, J shed 7 bases, and the junction held 11 bases outside the gene matches. This CDR3 spans 15 amino acids. The CDR3 loop reads CASSRSRDRVLEQYF. The CDR3 DNA sequence: TGTGCCAGTAGTAGGTCTCGGGACAGGGTATTGGAGCAGTACTTC.

J is TRBJ2-2 and V is TRBV14; tentative D call: TRBD2 (8 bases). The CDR3 sequence is 17 residues long. CDR1 is SGHDN and CDR2 is FVKESK in the germline V gene. V lost 3 bases, J lost 4 bases, and 18 bases lay in between. CDR3 sequence (DNA): TGTGCCAGCAGCCATTCCGGGAGGGGGCCTAGCACCGGGGAGCTGTTTTTT. This encodes CASSHSGRGPSTGELFF.

The chain combines TRBV14 with TRBJ2-2; D is unresolved. The germline V and J ends were trimmed by 0 bases and 6 bases, with 11 bases remaining between them. Germline values: CDR1 SGHDN, CDR2 FVKESK. The CDR3 contains 15 residues. The CDR3 DNA sequence: TGTGCCAGCAGCCAAGAGTCTAGTAGTTCCGGGGAGCTGTTTTTT. Protein product: CASSQESSSSGELFF.

The chain has TRBV4-1 and TRBJ1-3; D unclear. V lost 0 bases and J lost 4, with 16 bases in between. Per the germline V gene, CDR1 is MGHRA and CDR2 is YSYEKL. The length of the CDR3 is 17 residues. In DNA, the CDR3 is TGCGCCAGCAGCCAAGATTTATTGAGGGCACGAGGAAACACCATATATTTT. Translating gives CASSQDLLRARGNTIYF.

This clone was recorded only once. The chain couples TRBV28 to TRBJ2-5, with D perhaps matching TRBD2 (7 bases). CDR1 is MDHEN and CDR2 is SYDVKM in the germline V gene. Between the trimmed V and J ends, which lost 10 bases and 4 bases, there was a span of 16 bases. This CDR3 is built from 13 residues. The DNA for the CDR3 is TGTGCCACCCAAGGGGGGGTAGGAGAGACCCAGTACTTC. It specifies CATQGGVGETQYF.